The 25 T cell receptor beta chains presented below share a single source sample, sequenced in a study of T cells after posttransplantation cyclophosphamide. The data were produced by immunoSEQ multiplex PCR, yet TCRdb's version contains in-frame clones alone and is incomplete. The sample contains about 14,000 clones, over 60% of which appear only once. Sequencing input: memory CD4+ T cells sorted from PBMCs. The receptors originated from a man aged 50 to 59.

The chain carries TRBV19 and TRBJ2-1; 8 positions agree with TRBD2. J was trimmed by 4 bases and V by 2 bases; bases with no gene match: 7. The germline CDR1 and CDR2 sequences are LNHDA and SQIVND (reference sequence). The CDR3 loop spans 16 amino acids. CDR3 DNA: TGTGCCAGTAGTATAAGCCTAGCGGGTTTTTACAATGAGCAGTTCTTC. Residues: CASSISLAGFYNEQFF.

The J gene is TRBJ1-1, the V gene TRBV7-9, with D uncertain. Deletions cut 5 bases from V and 5 bases from J, with 9 bases between. Per the germline V gene, CDR1 is SEHNR and CDR2 is FQNEAQ (reference sequence). The CDR3 consists of 12 residues. Here the CDR3 reads CASSDRGTEAFF. Written as DNA, the CDR3 is TGTGCCAGCAGCGATCGGGGAACTGAAGCTTTCTTT.

This chain links TRBV18 with TRBJ1-4; 7 positions match TRBD1. The trim removed 3 bases at V and 0 bases at J, leaving 7 bases unmatched. Germline V gives CDR1 KGHSH, CDR2 LQKENI. CDR3 size: 17 residues. CDR3 amino acids: CASSPAGTAATNEKLFF. The CDR3 bases are TGTGCCAGCTCACCGGCCGGGACAGCTGCAACTAATGAAAAACTGTTTTTT.

Of note for this clone: Other DNA sequences in the same sample also yield this CDR3. This sequence joins TRBV9 and TRBJ2-5; TRBD2 matches 7 bases. The V segment lost 1 base and the J segment 4 bases; nucleotides outside the gene matches: 7. This CDR3 has 15 residues. The germline V gene has CDR1 SGDLS and CDR2 YYNGEE. Written as DNA, the CDR3 is TGTGCCAGCAGCGTAACCGGGACTAAGGGAGAGACCCAGTACTTC. This translates into CASSVTGTKGETQYF.

This clone is deemed medium-sized (0.01 to 0.1%). This CDR3 reads CASSPGSVGYTF. CDR3 sequence (DNA): TGTGCCAGCTCTCCGGGGAGTGTAGGCTACACCTTC. The V gene is TRBV19, the J gene TRBJ1-2; D not certain. Germline V CDR1 and CDR2: LNHDA, SQIVND (reference sequence). This CDR3 contains 12 residues. V was pared by 9 bases and J by 8 bases, with 16 bases between.

The CDR3 here is CASSSRQGARSPLHF. The CDR3 DNA reads TGTGCCAGCAGTTCACGACAGGGGGCGCGATCACCCCTCCACTTT. This sequence joins TRBV28 and TRBJ1-6; TRBD1 aligns across 10 bases. Trimming removed 4 bases from V and 10 bases from J; junction bases left unmatched: 7. This CDR3 has 15 amino acids. From germline, CDR1 is MDHEN and CDR2 SYDVKM.

This chain joins TRBV13 and TRBJ2-4; a possible D gene is TRBD2 (6 bases). This CDR3 is 14 amino acids long. The germline V gene has CDR1 PRHDT and CDR2 FYEKMQ (reference sequence). The V gene lost 5 bases and the J gene lost 0 bases, with 8 bases spanning the gap. Here the CDR3 reads CASSRGLAKNIQYF. CDR3 DNA: TGTGCCAGCAGCAGGGGACTAGCCAAAAACATTCAGTACTTC.

The chain has TRBV5-1 and TRBJ1-4; no clear D. Trimming shortened V by 8 bases and J by 5 bases, and 16 bases separated the two germline ends. This CDR3 contains 14 residues. Germline CDR1 is SGHRS and CDR2 is YFSETQ. CDR3 amino acids: CASQKGRGNEKLFF. CDR3 sequence (DNA): TGCGCCAGTCAAAAAGGGAGAGGGAATGAAAAACTGTTTTTT.

This clone has a handful of counts. This rearrangement joins TRBV4-2 to TRBJ2-3; TRBD2 aligns across 10 bases. The CDR3 runs to 15 residues. Germline assignment: CDR1 LGHNA and CDR2 YNFKEQ. V shed 6 bases, J shed 5 bases, and the junction held 8 bases outside the gene matches. The CDR3 protein is CASSWSGGAVDTQYF. DNA of the CDR3: TGTGCCAGCAGTTGGAGCGGGGGGGCCGTAGATACGCAGTATTTT.

This chain connects TRBV4-2 to TRBJ1-5; weak D call: TRBD1 (5 bases). The length of the CDR3 is 15 residues. V shed 1 base and J shed 5 bases, with 12 bases lying between them. Germline V lookup: CDR1 LGHNA, CDR2 YNFKEQ. This chain's CDR3 is CASSQGLQGHQPQHF. In DNA, the CDR3 is TGTGCCAGCAGCCAAGGGCTCCAGGGCCATCAGCCCCAGCATTTT.

The chain has TRBV7-8 and TRBJ2-1; TRBD2 matches at 7 bases. The V gene end was trimmed by 6 bases and the J gene end by 6 bases; junction bases not matched to a gene: 11. The CDR3 sequence is 15 residues long. Germline CDR1 and CDR2: SGHVS and FQNEAQ. CDR3 sequence reads: CASSLTGTTFNEQFF. CDR3 nucleotides: TGTGCCAGCAGTTTAACCGGGACTACCTTCAATGAGCAGTTCTTC.

This sequence joins TRBV15 and TRBJ1-5; D perhaps matches TRBD1 (5 bases). CDR1 is LNHNV, CDR2 YYDKDF, per germline (reference sequence). V shed 3 bases and J shed 9 bases, with 15 bases lying between them. The CDR3 spans 14 residues. The CDR3: CATSRGGGGRPQHF. CDR3 bases: TGTGCCACCAGCAGGGGCGGGGGAGGGAGGCCCCAGCATTTT.

The V call is TRBV5-4, the J call TRBJ1-2; TRBD1 matches at 7 bases. J was trimmed by 5 bases and V by 2 bases; bases with no gene match: 6. Germline CDR1 is SGHNT and CDR2 is YYREEE (reference sequence). The CDR3 has 14 amino acids. The CDR3 DNA reads as TGTGCCAGCAGCTTCCCGGGACAGAGATATGGCTACACCTTC. Protein sequence: CASSFPGQRYGYTF.

This chain joins TRBV5-1 and TRBJ2-2; D might be TRBD2 (7 bases). The CDR3 spans 16 residues. Trimming cost V 4 bases and J 0 bases, with 13 bases left between them. The germline V gene has CDR1 SGHRS and CDR2 YFSETQ. As DNA, the CDR3 is TGCGCCAGCAGCAATGGGGGGGCCGCGAACACCGGGGAGCTGTTTTTT. This encodes CASSNGGAANTGELFF.

This clone was seen a handful of times. The V and J genes are TRBV19 and TRBJ2-5; TRBD1 matches 9 bases. This CDR3 comprises 16 residues. The germline CDR1 and CDR2 sequences are LNHDA and SQIVND (reference sequence). The ends lost 0 bases at V and 5 bases at J; junction bases unmatched: 7. This CDR3 is CASSIDYRTGEETQYF. In DNA form, the CDR3 reads TGTGCCAGTAGTATAGATTATCGGACAGGGGAGGAGACCCAGTACTTC.

There are a few counts of this clone. The chain combines TRBV5-6 with TRBJ1-4, with TRBD1 as a possible D gene (5 bases). Per the germline V gene, CDR1 is SGHDT and CDR2 is YYEEEE. Trimming left V 3 bases short and J 5 bases short, with 20 bases between. CDR3 size: 17 residues. The CDR3 loop is CASSSSRLGGRNEKLFF. CDR3 sequence (DNA): TGTGCCAGCAGCTCCAGCCGACTGGGGGGAAGGAATGAAAAACTGTTTTTT.

The chain carries TRBV19 and TRBJ1-1; D is ambiguous. CDR3 length: 13 residues. CDR1 and CDR2 (germline): LNHDA, SQIVND (reference sequence). V was pared by 10 bases and J by 3 bases, with 15 bases between. CDR3 in amino acids: CATLPSRDTEAFF. CDR3 bases: TGTGCCACCCTACCTTCTCGGGACACTGAAGCTTTCTTT.

In this sample, this clone turned up once. The gene calls are TRBV30 and TRBJ1-6; D unclear. V was pared by 3 bases and J by 6 bases, with 9 bases between. The CDR3 sequence is 13 residues long. Per germline, CDR1 GTSNPN and CDR2 SVGIG (reference sequence). The CDR3 protein is CAWSWAVNSPLHF. CDR3 nucleotides: TGTGCCTGGAGCTGGGCAGTTAATTCACCCCTCCACTTT.

This clone has only a few counts. This chain joins TRBV5-1 and TRBJ2-5, with TRBD1 identical over 10 bases. V dropped 7 bases and J dropped 5; count of bases not matched to a gene: 5. This CDR3 contains 13 residues. Germline V lookup: CDR1 SGHRS, CDR2 YFSETQ. CDR3 sequence (DNA): TGCGCCAGCCGACAGGGGGCTTTCGAGACCCAGTACTTC. It yields the protein CASRQGAFETQYF.

This chain connects TRBV11-1 to TRBJ2-1; TRBD1 matches at 11 bases. The CDR3 has 14 residues. Germline values: CDR1 SGHAT, CDR2 FQDESV (reference sequence). J lost 8 bases, V lost 2 bases, and 2 bases had no gene match. CDR3 sequence (DNA): TGTGCCAGCAGCTTACCGGGACAGGGGGATGAGCAGTTCTTC. Amino acids: CASSLPGQGDEQFF.

This chain uses TRBV9 with TRBJ2-2, with 7 bases lining up with TRBD2. The CDR3 has 15 residues. Germline assignment: CDR1 SGDLS and CDR2 YYNGEE. With V trimmed by 2 bases and J by 5 bases, 6 bases remained unmatched. CDR3 sequence reads: CASSVTSEITGELFF. The CDR3 DNA reads TGTGCCAGCAGCGTTACTAGCGAGATAACCGGGGAGCTGTTTTTT.

The gene calls are TRBV6-1 and TRBJ2-1; TRBD2 agrees at 11 bases. V dropped 3 bases and J dropped 3; count of bases not matched to a gene: 10. From germline, CDR1 is MNHNS and CDR2 SASEGT. The CDR3 consists of 18 residues. The CDR3 DNA sequence: TGTGCCAGCAGTGATGGTGGACTAGCGGGCGCTATCTACAATGAGCAGTTCTTC. Its protein product is CASSDGGLAGAIYNEQFF.

The sample holds one count of this clone. The gene calls are TRBV2 and TRBJ1-1; D is perhaps TRBD1 (5 bases). The CDR3 is made up of 12 amino acids. Germline CDR1 and CDR2: SNHLY and FYNNEI. V shed 6 bases and J shed 4 bases, with 9 bases lying between them. CDR3 nucleotides: TGTGCCAGCAGGGAACAGGTCACTGAAGCTTTCTTT. Translation: CASREQVTEAFF.

The rearrangement links TRBV4-1 to TRBJ2-2; the D is unclear. The germline gives CDR1 MGHRA, CDR2 YSYEKL. Trimming removed 2 bases at V and 0 bases at J, with 4 bases between. This CDR3 spans 14 amino acids. CDR3 bases: TGCGCCAGCAGCCAACAGGCGAACACCGGGGAGCTGTTTTTT. Translated: CASSQQANTGELFF.

The sample holds a few counts of this clone. V usage is TRBV25-1 and J usage is TRBJ1-3, with D uncertain. Trimming cost V 3 bases and J 2 bases, with 11 bases left between them. CDR3 length: 15 amino acids. The germline V gene has CDR1 MGHDK and CDR2 SYGVNS. The CDR3 nucleotides read TGTGCCAGCAGTGATAGTGGCGGCACTGGAAACACCATATATTTT. As protein: CASSDSGGTGNTIYF.